The 22 T cell receptor beta chains below all came from one sample that was sequenced in a study of molecular identifiers for immune sequencing clone quantification. Each CDR3 protein is one row after TCRdb ran MiXCR on the PCR reads. In the table there are under 800,000 distinct CDR3 sequences, about 25% of which are singletons. The material sequenced was naive CD8+ T cells from blood, with Jurkat cell RNA spiked in. Noted subset: FACS-sorted CD8+CD4-CCR7+CD45RA+ naive T cells. The receptors derive from a human donor in good health. Some libraries in this study had Jurkat cell RNA spiked in.

This clonotype was detected only a few times. The gene calls are TRBV12-3 or TRBV12-4 and TRBJ2-7; D is ambiguous. Trimming stripped 6 bases from V and 3 bases from J, with 12 bases between. The length of the CDR3 is 13 residues. The CDR3 here is CASRPDGNYEQYF. The CDR3 DNA reads TGTGCCAGCAGACCCGACGGAAACTACGAGCAGTACTTC.

The chain carries TRBV7-6 and TRBJ1-4; 7 bases line up with TRBD1. Germline V lookup: CDR1 SGHVS, CDR2 FNYEAQ. V was pared by 3 bases and J by 9 bases, with 10 bases of the junction left unmatched. The CDR3 is 15 residues long. CDR3 nucleotide sequence: TGTGCCAGCAGCTTGGTGACAGGGCTACTAAAAAAACTGTTTTTT. This translates into CASSLVTGLLKKLFF.

This clonotype occurred many times. The chain carries TRBV7-9 and TRBJ2-7, with 10 bases identical to TRBD1. J lost 2 bases, V lost 9 bases, and 1 base had no gene match. This CDR3 comprises 12 residues. Germline-derived CDR1 and CDR2 are SEHNR and FQNEAQ (reference sequence). CDR3: CASGTGAYEQYF. In DNA, the CDR3 is TGTGCCAGTGGGACAGGGGCCTACGAGCAGTACTTC.

Comments on this clonotype: A much larger clone differs from this one at a single base, so this may be a read error. J is TRBJ2-4 and V is TRBV19; 7 bases agree with TRBD1. This CDR3 region has 14 residues. CDR1 is LNHDA, CDR2 SQIVND, per germline (reference sequence). Trimming at V came to 3 bases and at J to 8 bases, leaving 7 bases not matched to a gene. The CDR3 DNA reads TGTGCCAGTAGTATCAGAGGGGGCTTATACATTCAGTACTTC. This codes for CASSIRGGLYIQYF.

This clonotype was detected many times. The rearrangement joins TRBV12-3 or TRBV12-4 to TRBJ1-1; 8 bases match TRBD1. CDR3 length: 14 amino acids. V lost 8 bases, J lost 6 bases, and 11 bases stayed unmatched. The CDR3, as DNA: TGTGCCAGCGGAAATCAGGGGGCGATTCCTGAAGCTTTCTTT. Protein sequence: CASGNQGAIPEAFF.

Points on this clonotype: A single base separates this from a much larger clone, so it may be a read error. This rearrangement joins TRBV5-5 to TRBJ2-7; TRBD2 might be the D (5 bases). This CDR3 spans 13 amino acids. Germline CDR1 is SGHKS and CDR2 is YYEKEE (reference sequence). CDR3 DNA: TGTACCAGCACCCCTGGAGGAGTCTACGAGCAGTACTTC. This sequence encodes CTSTPGGVYEQYF.

As regards this clonotype: It may be a read error: a sequence one base away is much more abundant. The V gene is TRBV29-1, the J gene TRBJ2-2; the match to TRBD2 covers 7 bases. Germline CDR1 reads SQVTM; CDR2 reads ANQGSEA. V trimming: 7 bases; J trimming: 1 base; junction bases outside the gene matches: 3. CDR3 length equals 13 residues. CDR3 amino acids: CSAPSGNTGELFF. The CDR3 nucleotides are TGCAGCGCTCCTAGCGGGAACACCGGGGAGCTGTTTTTT.

This chain uses TRBV7-9 with TRBJ1-6, with 9 bases fitting TRBD1. V shed 4 bases, J shed 11 bases, and the junction held 9 bases outside the gene matches. CDR3 size: 15 residues. Germline CDR1 is SEHNR and CDR2 is FQNEAQ (reference sequence). The CDR3: CASSSTGTGNAPLHF. DNA for the CDR3: TGTGCCAGCAGCTCAACCGGGACAGGGAATGCACCCCTCCACTTT. The full variable domain, its missing parts supplied by reference TRBV7-9 and TRBJ1-6, is DTGVSQNPRHKITKRGQNVTFRCDPISEHNRLYWYRQTLGQGPEFLTYFQNEAQLEKSRLLSDRFSAERPKGSFSTLEIQRTEQGDSAMYLCASSSTGTGNAPLHFGNGTRLTVT.

V usage is TRBV6-1 and J usage is TRBJ1-1, with D possibly TRBD1 on 6 matching bases. The germline V gene has CDR1 MNHNS and CDR2 SASEGT. CDR3 size: 16 residues. Deletions cut 6 bases from V and 3 bases from J, with 20 bases between. The CDR3 coding sequence is TGTGCCAGCAGCCCGACCTCCAGGGGCTCGGACACTGAAGCTTTCTTT. Its protein product is CASSPTSRGSDTEAFF.

There are a few counts of this clonotype. This chain joins TRBV4-3 and TRBJ2-1; 10 nucleotides match TRBD2. This CDR3 spans 16 amino acids. J gave up 3 bases and V 0 bases, and 2 bases lay outside the gene matches. The germline gives CDR1 LGHNA, CDR2 YSLEER. In nucleotides, the CDR3 is TGCGCCAGCAGCCAAGAGGCTAGCGGGAGCTACAATGAGCAGTTCTTC. It encodes CASSQEASGSYNEQFF.

The sample holds many counts of this clonotype. The chain uses TRBV5-5 and TRBJ2-3, with D possibly matching TRBD1 (5 bases). Trimming removed 3 bases at V and 4 bases at J, with 15 bases between. There are 15 residues in the CDR3. Germline V lookup: CDR1 SGHKS, CDR2 YYEKEE (reference sequence). The CDR3 sequence: CASSSSGFGPDTQYF. The CDR3 nucleotides are TGTGCCAGCAGCTCTTCAGGGTTCGGCCCAGATACGCAGTATTTT. Based on the CDR3 plus reference TRBV5-5 and TRBJ2-3, the full variable domain is DAGVTQSPTHLIKTRGQQVTLRCSPISGHKSVSWYQQVLGQGPQFIFQYYEKEERGRGNFPDRFSARQFPNYSSELNVNALLLGDSALYLCASSSSGFGPDTQYFGPGTRLTVL.

This clonotype was counted many times. The V gene is TRBV28, the J gene TRBJ2-7; 9 bases are a match to TRBD1. The trim removed 5 bases at V and 1 base at J, leaving 6 bases unmatched. The germline V gene encodes CDR1 MDHEN and CDR2 SYDVKM. The CDR3 consists of 15 residues. The CDR3 reads CASSTRDRASYEQYF. The CDR3 DNA sequence: TGTGCCAGCAGTACCCGGGACAGGGCGTCCTACGAGCAGTACTTC.

In its sample, this clonotype was seen many times. The V and J genes are TRBV10-3 and TRBJ2-1; D call uncertain. Germline V CDR1 and CDR2: ENHRY, SYGVKD. The CDR3 is made up of 13 amino acids. Trimming took off 1 base at V and 8 bases at J, with 9 bases between the two ends. CDR3 sequence (DNA): TGTGCCATCAGTGAGTTCCTATCGGATGAGCAGTTCTTC. Protein sequence: CAISEFLSDEQFF.

This clonotype was recorded at least ten times. The V gene is TRBV7-9, the J gene TRBJ2-7; TRBD1 aligns across 9 bases. J lost 6 bases, V lost 5 bases, and 14 bases had no gene match. CDR3 length: 16 residues. Germline CDR1 reads SEHNR; CDR2 reads FQNEAQ (reference sequence). The chain's CDR3 is CASSPLFGTGIPEQYF. The CDR3 nucleotides are TGTGCCAGCAGCCCGTTGTTTGGGACAGGGATCCCCGAGCAGTACTTC.

This chain joins TRBV4-3 and TRBJ2-7; D might be TRBD2 (5 bases). V was clipped by 0 bases and J by 0 bases, with 9 bases between them. The CDR3 consists of 15 residues. Per the germline V gene, CDR1 is LGHNA and CDR2 is YSLEER. CDR3 residues: CASSQEDGISYEQYF. For the CDR3, the DNA is TGCGCCAGCAGCCAAGAGGACGGGATCTCCTACGAGCAGTACTTC.

The gene calls are TRBV4-1 and TRBJ2-5, with no clear D. CDR1 is MGHRA and CDR2 is YSYEKL in the germline V gene. The CDR3 runs to 13 residues. Trimming removed 3 bases from V and 5 bases from J, with 10 bases in between. In DNA, the CDR3 is TGCGCCAGCAGCCAGGCTAGTTCGGAGACCCAGTACTTC. Its translation: CASSQASSETQYF.

The chain couples TRBV19 to TRBJ1-2, with D possibly matching TRBD1 (6 bases). CDR3 length: 13 residues. V was cut by 10 bases and J by 4 bases, with 16 bases left in between. From germline, CDR1 is LNHDA and CDR2 SQIVND (reference sequence). CDR3 nucleotides: TGTGCCACATTGGAAGGGGGGGCCTATGGCTACACCTTC. It translates to CATLEGGAYGYTF. The full variable domain, rest sourced from reference TRBV19 and TRBJ1-2, is DGGITQSPKYLFRKEGQNVTLSCEQNLNHDAMYWYRQDPGQGLRLIYYSQIVNDFQKGDIAEGYSVSREKKESFPLTVTSAQKNPTAFYLCATLEGGAYGYTFGSGTRLTVV.

The V gene is TRBV7-9, the J gene TRBJ2-3; TRBD2 matches at 13 bases. V shed 5 bases, J shed 6 bases, and the junction held 8 bases outside the gene matches. This CDR3 is 16 amino acids long. CDR1 and CDR2 (germline): SEHNR, FQNEAQ (reference sequence). CDR3 amino acids: CASSEGLAGSGDTQYF. Here the CDR3 DNA reads TGTGCCAGCAGCGAGGGACTAGCGGGGTCCGGGGATACGCAGTATTTT.

There are many counts of this clonotype. This sequence joins TRBV10-2 and TRBJ2-5, with D tentatively TRBD1 or TRBD2 (5 bases each). This CDR3 has 15 residues. V was cut by 0 bases and J by 5 bases, with 13 bases left in between. Germline lookup yields CDR1 WSHSY and CDR2 SAAADI. The CDR3 region has the DNA TGCGCCAGCAGTGAGTCCCGGGACCCCCATGAGACCCAGTACTTC. Protein: CASSESRDPHETQYF.

A note on this clonotype: The junction and the germline gene differ at one end; a read error may be behind it. The genes are TRBV5-1 and TRBJ1-2, with a possible D match to TRBD1 (5 bases). Germline values: CDR1 SGHRS, CDR2 YFSETQ. The CDR3 contains 16 residues. Here the CDR3 reads CASSGDYDDGYYGYIF. CDR3 in DNA: TGCGCCAGCAGCGGGGACTACGATGACGGATACTATGGCTACATCTTC.

For this clonotype: An end of the junction differs from the germline gene, which may be a read error. The chain employs TRBV12-3 or TRBV12-4 and TRBJ2-7, with D uncertain. CDR3 length: 12 residues. This chain's CDR3 is CAGSPQYYEQYF. Written as DNA, the CDR3 is TGTGCCGGCAGCCCTCAATACTACGAGCAGTACTTC.

This clonotype was recorded a few times. The chain couples TRBV7-2 to TRBJ1-2; 9 positions agree with TRBD1. Germline V gene sequence: CDR1 SGHTA, CDR2 FQGNSA. The CDR3 loop spans 15 amino acids. Trimming took 5 bases from V and 6 from J; bases not matched to a gene: 10. CDR3 DNA sequence: TGTGCCAGCAGCATAGTACAGGGGGCAACCAATGGCTACACCTTC. Translating gives CASSIVQGATNGYTF.